The 18 T cell receptor beta chains reported below all come from one sample, sequenced in a study of T cell changes during pregnancy in multiple sclerosis. Method: immunoSEQ multiplex PCR; TCRdb's copy keeps in-frame clones and lacks some. The table records about 110,000 clones, around 93% of them present only once. Source: peripheral blood, taken after pregnancy. Every receptor here comes from a female donor with multiple sclerosis, enrolled in a pregnancy study.

This chain connects TRBV19 to TRBJ2-1, with 7 positions matching TRBD1. V lost 0 bases, J lost 5 bases, and 10 bases stayed unmatched. Germline V gene sequence: CDR1 LNHDA, CDR2 SQIVND (reference sequence). CDR3 length equals 17 residues. CDR3 amino acids: CASSIDPDRERDNEQFF. The CDR3 DNA follows: TGTGCCAGTAGTATAGATCCCGACAGGGAGAGGGACAATGAGCAGTTCTTC. The complete variable domain, with remaining parts taken from reference TRBV19 and TRBJ2-1, reads DGGITQSPKYLFRKEGQNVTLSCEQNLNHDAMYWYRQDPGQGLRLIYYSQIVNDFQKGDIAEGYSVSREKKESFPLTVTSAQKNPTAFYLCASSIDPDRERDNEQFFGPGTRLTVL.

This chain uses TRBV30 with TRBJ2-2; no clear D gene. This CDR3 spans 13 amino acids. Trimming stripped 2 bases from V and 5 bases from J, with 9 bases between. CDR1 GTSNPN and CDR2 SVGIG come from the germline V gene (reference sequence). CDR3 nucleotides: TGTGCCTGGAGTCCCGAGAGGACCGGGGAGCTGTTTTTT. It encodes CAWSPERTGELFF.

The chain is built from TRBV6-6 and TRBJ2-3; 9 positions match TRBD2. The CDR3 has 15 amino acids. CDR1 is MNHNY, CDR2 SVGAGI, per germline (reference sequence). V lost 7 bases, J lost 0 bases, and 5 bases stayed unmatched. The CDR3 nucleotides read TGTGCCAGCACTGGACTAGCGAATAGCACAGATACGCAGTATTTT. It translates to CASTGLANSTDTQYF.

The chain joins TRBV5-5 to TRBJ2-7, with a tentative D call TRBD1 (5 bases). The germline V gene has CDR1 SGHKS and CDR2 YYEKEE (reference sequence). V gave up 0 bases and J gave up 3 bases, with 16 bases separating them. CDR3 length: 16 amino acids. The CDR3 loop reads CASSLAITGSSYEQYF. The DNA for the CDR3 is TGTGCCAGCAGCTTGGCTATCACAGGTTCTAGCTACGAGCAGTACTTC.

This clone appeared a single time. The V gene is TRBV4-1, the J gene TRBJ2-1; D remains ambiguous. CDR1 and CDR2 (germline): MGHRA, YSYEKL. V was shortened by 3 bases and J by 7 bases, with 4 bases between the two germline ends. The CDR3 has 11 amino acids. CDR3: CASSHQNEQFF. The DNA for the CDR3 is TGCGCCAGCAGCCATCAGAATGAGCAGTTCTTC.

CDR3 residues: CASSELGSPLHF. The CDR3 nucleotides read TGTGCCAGCAGTGAATTGGGCTCACCCCTCCACTTT. The chain combines TRBV6-1 with TRBJ1-6; D is unclear. The CDR3 is 12 amino acids. V dropped 2 bases and J dropped 10 bases, with 6 bases sitting between them. Germline assignment: CDR1 MNHNS and CDR2 SASEGT.

This rearrangement joins TRBV7-9 to TRBJ1-3; the D gene is possibly TRBD1 (5 bases). Germline-derived CDR1 and CDR2 are SEHNR and FQNEAQ (reference sequence). With 6 bases removed from V and 9 bases from J, the gap between germline ends came to 12 bases. This CDR3 is built from 12 residues. The CDR3 sequence is CASRDNRVTIYF. In DNA, the CDR3 is TGTGCCAGCAGGGACAACCGGGTCACCATATATTTT.

This CDR3 reads CAWSVRGTGSYEQYF. The CDR3 DNA follows: TGTGCCTGGAGTGTACGCGGGACAGGCTCTTACGAGCAGTACTTC. The rearrangement uses TRBV30 and TRBJ2-7; 8 bases are a match to TRBD1. V trimming: 0 bases; J trimming: 4 bases; junction bases outside the gene matches: 8. From germline, CDR1 is GTSNPN and CDR2 SVGIG (reference sequence). The CDR3 runs 15 residues.

The V gene is TRBV5-1, the J gene TRBJ1-4; no clear D. The V end lost 4 bases, the J end lost 8 bases, and 15 bases lay between the germline ends. Germline lookup yields CDR1 SGHRS and CDR2 YFSETQ. This CDR3 comprises 14 residues. The CDR3 protein is CASSLGTGSEKLFF. The CDR3 region has the DNA TGCGCCAGCAGCCTCGGAACCGGGTCGGAAAAACTGTTTTTT.

The J gene is TRBJ2-2, the V gene TRBV2, with a weak D call TRBD2 (7 bases). In germline, CDR1 is SNHLY, CDR2 FYNNEI. This CDR3 spans 16 amino acids. Trimming took 8 bases from V and 4 from J, leaving 20 bases between them. The DNA for the CDR3 is TGTGCCAGCCGAAAAGGGGGGGGCGAGGTCACCGGGGAGCTGTTTTTT. Its translation: CASRKGGGEVTGELFF. The entire variable domain, with the rest obtained from reference TRBV2 and TRBJ2-2, is as follows: EPEVTQTPSHQVTQMGQEVILRCVPISNHLYFYWYRQILGQKVEFLVSFYNNEISEKSEIFDDQFSVERPDGSNFTLKIRSTKLEDSAMYFCASRKGGGEVTGELFFGEGSRLTVL.

This chain links TRBV5-1 with TRBJ2-5; 13 positions match TRBD2. In germline, CDR1 is SGHRS, CDR2 YFSETQ. The CDR3 spans 16 residues. J lost 4 bases, V lost 1 base, and 4 bases had no gene match. This CDR3 is CASSLRLAGGGETQYF. The CDR3 DNA reads TGCGCCAGCAGCTTGAGACTAGCGGGGGGCGGAGAGACCCAGTACTTC.

CDR3 amino acids: CASSLVVSGYEQYF. CDR3 DNA: TGCGCCAGCAGCTTGGTGGTTAGCGGCTACGAGCAGTACTTC. The chain joins TRBV5-1 to TRBJ2-7; maybe TRBD2 (6 bases). CDR3 size: 14 residues. Germline V gene data show CDR1 as SGHRS and CDR2 as YFSETQ. The V and J ends lost 0 bases and 3 bases respectively, with 10 bases between them.

The V gene is TRBV5-6, the J gene TRBJ1-1; 7 bases map to TRBD1. V shed 4 bases, J shed 8 bases, and the junction held 11 bases outside the gene matches. CDR1 SGHDT and CDR2 YYEEEE come from the germline V gene. CDR3 length: 14 amino acids. The CDR3 sequence is CASSGRGTVGEAFF. CDR3 nucleotides: TGTGCCAGCAGCGGACGCGGGACAGTGGGCGAAGCTTTCTTT. Combining the CDR3 with reference TRBV5-6 and TRBJ1-1 gives the whole variable domain DAGVTQSPTHLIKTRGQQVTLRCSPKSGHDTVSWYQQALGQGPQFIFQYYEEEERQRGNFPDRFSGHQFPNYSSELNVNALLLGDSALYLCASSGRGTVGEAFFGQGTRLTVV.

This clone was detected once. The genes are TRBV12-5 and TRBJ2-1, with 12 bases identical to TRBD2. CDR3 size: 19 residues. Trimming took 0 bases from V and 4 from J; bases not matched to a gene: 10. Germline values: CDR1 LGHNT, CDR2 FRNRAP. Here the CDR3 reads CASGLVLGTSGLGYNEQFF. The CDR3 nucleotides are TGTGCTAGTGGTTTGGTACTCGGGACTAGCGGGCTGGGGTACAATGAGCAGTTCTTC.

J is TRBJ2-7 and V is TRBV11-2, with 8 bases that match TRBD2. Unmatched junction bases numbered 12, after V lost 5 bases and J lost 6 bases. The CDR3 has 15 residues. Germline-derived CDR1 and CDR2 are SGHAT and FQNNGV. Here the CDR3 reads CASSPPGLGSGEQYF. The CDR3 DNA reads TGTGCCAGCAGCCCCCCGGGACTAGGGAGCGGCGAGCAGTACTTC.

CDR3 DNA sequence: TGTGCCAGCTCACTATACACCGGGGAGCTGTTTTTT. This encodes CASSLYTGELFF. The genes are TRBV18 and TRBJ2-2; D remains ambiguous. The CDR3 consists of 12 residues. The V gene lost 4 bases and the J gene lost 3 bases, with 3 bases spanning the gap. CDR1 KGHSH and CDR2 LQKENI come from the germline V gene. The complete variable domain, with remaining parts taken from reference TRBV18 and TRBJ2-2, reads NAGVMQNPRHLVRRRGQEARLRCSPMKGHSHVYWYRQLPEEGLKFMVYLQKENIIDESGMPKERFSAEFPKEGPSILRIQQVVRGDSAAYFCASSLYTGELFFGEGSRLTVL.

The chain joins TRBV5-1 to TRBJ2-7, with 9 bases matching TRBD1. The CDR3 has 14 amino acids. V dropped 4 bases and J dropped 7; count of bases not matched to a gene: 9. CDR1 SGHRS and CDR2 YFSETQ come from the germline V gene. CDR3 residues: CASSPGTGFEEQYF. Here the CDR3 DNA reads TGCGCCAGCAGCCCGGGGACAGGGTTCGAAGAGCAGTACTTC.

The chain is built from TRBV18 and TRBJ2-3, with D unclear. The CDR3 runs 15 residues. Looked up from germline, CDR1 is KGHSH and CDR2 is LQKENI. V was trimmed by 3 bases and J by 0 bases, leaving 10 bases between them. DNA for the CDR3: TGTGCCAGCTCACCCTCGAGACTTAGCACAGATACGCAGTATTTT. Protein sequence: CASSPSRLSTDTQYF.